These 18 T cell receptor beta chains were all obtained from the same sample, sequenced in a study of CD8 T cells in Susac syndrome. With random hexamers, reverse transcription was performed on 0.5 to 1 ug of RNA. A single record per CDR3 protein comes from TCRdb applying MiXCR to the immunoSEQ multiplex PCR reads. The data show 85,000 to 130,000 distinct CDR3 sequences, roughly 95% seen once. The sample taken for sequencing was CD8+ T cells from PBMCs. Receptors were obtained from a human donor with Susac syndrome.

The J gene is TRBJ1-1, the V gene TRBV7-9, with 8 bases that match TRBD1. The J segment lost 1 base and the V segment lost 7 bases, leaving 2 bases of the junction unmatched. The germline V gene encodes CDR1 SEHNR and CDR2 FQNEAQ (reference sequence). This CDR3 contains 13 residues. The CDR3 loop is CASTTGGNTEAFF. CDR3 in DNA: TGTGCCAGCACCACAGGGGGGAACACTGAAGCTTTCTTT.

V is TRBV9 and J is TRBJ1-2; D call uncertain. The CDR3 spans 14 residues. CDR1 and CDR2 (germline): SGDLS, YYNGEE. Trimming stripped 4 bases from V and 3 bases from J, with 13 bases between. The CDR3 reads CASSPFGNDYGYTF. Here the CDR3 DNA reads TGTGCCAGCAGCCCTTTCGGGAATGACTATGGCTACACCTTC.

This chain links TRBV20-1 with TRBJ2-1; no firm D call. Germline assignment: CDR1 DFQATT and CDR2 SNEGSKA (reference sequence). V gave up 2 bases and J gave up 4 bases, with 12 bases separating them. The CDR3 contains 14 residues. The CDR3 DNA follows: TGCAGTGCTAGACACATCGCAGAGTACAATGAGCAGTTCTTC. Amino acids: CSARHIAEYNEQFF.

DNA of the CDR3: TGCAGTGCGGGGCGGACAGTGAACACTGAAGCTTTCTTT. The encoded protein is CSAGRTVNTEAFF. The rearrangement uses TRBV20-1 and TRBJ1-1, with D perhaps TRBD1 (6 bases). CDR3 size: 13 residues. The V end was cut by 6 bases, the J end by 0 bases, with 11 bases between. Germline loops: CDR1 DFQATT, CDR2 SNEGSKA (reference sequence).

This chain joins TRBV3-1 and TRBJ2-7; D possibly matches TRBD1 or TRBD2 (6 bases each). CDR1 and CDR2 from the germline V gene are LGHDT and YNNKEL (reference sequence). CDR3 length: 15 amino acids. The V gene lost 1 base and the J gene lost 0 bases, with 10 bases spanning the gap. The chain's CDR3 is CASSQVGGLSYEQYF. DNA for the CDR3: TGTGCCAGCAGCCAAGTCGGGGGCCTCTCCTACGAGCAGTACTTC.

The chain uses TRBV9 and TRBJ1-6, with D unclear. This CDR3 has 12 residues. V dropped 4 bases and J dropped 7 bases, with 6 bases sitting between them. The germline gives CDR1 SGDLS, CDR2 YYNGEE. CDR3 in amino acids: CASSRPNSPLHF. The CDR3 region has the DNA TGTGCCAGCAGCCGCCCAAATTCACCCCTCCACTTT.

The chain joins TRBV12-3 or TRBV12-4 to TRBJ2-5, with a possible D match to TRBD2 (5 bases). This CDR3 is built from 14 residues. Trimming took off 5 bases at V and 3 bases at J, with 13 bases between the two ends. The CDR3 region is CASSPKDGKETQYF. The CDR3 DNA reads TGTGCCAGCAGTCCAAAGGACGGGAAAGAGACCCAGTACTTC.

This chain links TRBV12-3 or TRBV12-4 with TRBJ1-5; unclear D gene. V lost 5 bases and J 0 bases, leaving 14 bases between the germline ends. This CDR3 is built from 16 residues. CDR3 coding DNA: TGTGCCAGCAGTACCTCTGGTGGGTATAGCAATCAGCCCCAGCATTTT. Translated, it gives CASSTSGGYSNQPQHF.

This chain connects TRBV20-1 to TRBJ2-2; 8 positions match TRBD1. The CDR3 contains 16 residues. From germline, CDR1 is DFQATT and CDR2 SNEGSKA (reference sequence). The V gene end was trimmed by 1 base and the J gene end by 4 bases; junction bases not matched to a gene: 8. The CDR3 coding sequence is TGCAGTGCTAGAGCTCCCGACAGGGGAGGCACCGGGGAGCTGTTTTTT. Protein sequence: CSARAPDRGGTGELFF.

This rearrangement joins TRBV27 to TRBJ2-7; 7 bases map to TRBD1. The ends lost 5 bases at V and 3 bases at J; junction bases unmatched: 7. The germline V gene encodes CDR1 MNHEY and CDR2 SMNVEV (reference sequence). CDR3 length: 14 amino acids. The CDR3 here is CASSRSGTVYEQYF. CDR3 DNA: TGTGCCAGCAGTCGCTCCGGGACAGTCTACGAGCAGTACTTC.

The chain is built from TRBV9 and TRBJ1-2, with D possibly TRBD1 on 6 matching bases. Germline CDR1 is SGDLS and CDR2 is YYNGEE. The CDR3 consists of 16 residues. V was trimmed by 3 bases and J by 11 bases, leaving 26 bases between them. The CDR3, as DNA: TGTGCCAGCAGCGCGCCCGGTGAGGAGGGGGGGGGAGAATACACCTTC. Translation gives CASSAPGEEGGGEYTF.

The chain links TRBV13 to TRBJ2-3; D may match TRBD1 or TRBD2 (5 bases each). CDR1 is PRHDT and CDR2 is FYEKMQ in the germline V gene (reference sequence). Trimming took off 6 bases at V and 7 bases at J, with 11 bases between the two ends. This CDR3 comprises 12 residues. This chain's CDR3 is CASRGPPNTQYF. CDR3 nucleotide sequence: TGTGCCAGCAGGGGACCACCCAATACGCAGTATTTT.

The rearrangement uses TRBV29-1 and TRBJ2-7, with 10 bases identical to TRBD2. V shed 7 bases and J 1 base; nucleotides not matched to a gene: 13. The germline CDR1 and CDR2 sequences are SQVTM and ANQGSEA. CDR3 length equals 16 residues. The CDR3 loop is CSAERLAGDLSYEQYF. The CDR3 DNA reads as TGCAGCGCGGAGCGGCTAGCGGGGGACCTTTCCTACGAGCAGTACTTC.

The chain combines TRBV25-1 with TRBJ1-1; no reliable D call. Germline values: CDR1 MGHDK, CDR2 SYGVNS. The CDR3 sequence is 13 residues long. The ends were cut back, 5 bases at V and 0 bases at J, with 7 bases in the middle. The CDR3 loop is CASSPLMNTEAFF. CDR3 bases: TGTGCCAGCAGTCCCTTAATGAACACTGAAGCTTTCTTT. The full variable domain, completed using reference TRBV25-1 and TRBJ1-1, is EADIYQTPRYLVIGTGKKITLECSQTMGHDKMYWYQQDPGMELHLIHYSYGVNSTEKGDLSSESTVSRIRTEHFPLTLESARPSHTSQYLCASSPLMNTEAFFGQGTRLTVV.

The genes are TRBV5-6 and TRBJ1-5, with 8 nucleotides matching TRBD1. V was clipped by 2 bases and J by 3 bases; unmatched bases: 10. The CDR3 has 17 residues. CDR1 is SGHDT, CDR2 YYEEEE, per germline. The CDR3 region is CASSFRDRRRNNQPQHF. The CDR3 DNA is TGTGCCAGCAGCTTTCGGGACAGGAGGCGTAACAATCAGCCCCAGCATTTT.

This chain links TRBV11-2 with TRBJ2-7; D ambiguous. The CDR3 contains 16 residues. CDR1 SGHAT and CDR2 FQNNGV come from the germline V gene. V lost 4 bases and J 7 bases, leaving 23 bases between the germline ends. The CDR3 bases are TGTGCCAGCAGCTCCCTACCGAGGACGGGTAGTAGGGAGCAGTACTTC. As protein: CASSSLPRTGSREQYF.

The chain couples TRBV13 to TRBJ2-6; D remains unclear. The germline V gene encodes CDR1 PRHDT and CDR2 FYEKMQ (reference sequence). The V and J ends lost 4 bases and 0 bases respectively, with 4 bases between them. The CDR3 is made up of 14 amino acids. CDR3 nucleotides: TGTGCCAGCAGCTGGATCTCTGGGGCCAACGTCCTGACTTTC. Translated: CASSWISGANVLTF.

The DNA for the CDR3 is TGCGCCAGCAGCCAAGATGGCACAGGGGGTTACAATGAGCAGTTCTTC. It is translated as CASSQDGTGGYNEQFF. The chain joins TRBV4-3 to TRBJ2-1, with 8 nucleotides matching TRBD1. This CDR3 region has 16 residues. From germline, CDR1 is LGHNA and CDR2 YSLEER. V shed 0 bases and J 4 bases; nucleotides not matched to a gene: 5.